The 25 T cell receptor beta chains reported below all come from one sample, sequenced in a study of cytomegalovirus exposure and HLA in healthy donors. PCR involved 60 Vbeta and 13 Jbeta primers. The table came from immunoSEQ multiplex PCR; TCRdb's copy has only in-frame clones and leaves some out. The sample holds 140,000 or so clones, 80% to 90% seen once. Source material: PBMCs. The receptors originated from a woman aged 35 to 49 in good health and CMV-seropositive.

This chain uses TRBV25-1 with TRBJ2-7; D remains ambiguous. With 0 bases removed from V and 6 bases from J, the gap between germline ends came to 9 bases. The CDR3 length is 13 residues. The germline gives CDR1 MGHDK, CDR2 SYGVNS. This CDR3 reads CASSEYKRSEQYF. The DNA for the CDR3 is TGTGCCAGCAGTGAATATAAGCGCAGCGAGCAGTACTTC.

The chain recombines TRBV7-9 with TRBJ1-2; D not certain. V lost 5 bases and J lost 8, with 18 bases in between. Germline assignment: CDR1 SEHNR and CDR2 FQNEAQ (reference sequence). The CDR3 runs to 14 residues. CDR3 DNA: TGTGCCAGCAGCCCGAAGTCCTCGTCGAGAGGCTACACCTTC. It yields the protein CASSPKSSSRGYTF.

V usage is TRBV10-2 and J usage is TRBJ1-2; D remains ambiguous. There are 12 residues in the CDR3. With 3 bases removed from V and 4 bases from J, the gap between germline ends came to 6 bases. Germline CDR1 reads WSHSY; CDR2 reads SAAADI. The CDR3 sequence is CASSEHPYGYTF. In DNA, the CDR3 is TGCGCCAGCAGTGAACACCCCTATGGCTACACCTTC.

As concerns this clone: Germline and junction disagree at one end, which may indicate a read error. This CDR3 is CSSSGGARGYTF. The DNA for the CDR3 is TGTTCCAGCAGCGGGGGGGCTCGTGGCTACACCTTC. The chain is built from TRBV7-9 and TRBJ1-2; a weak D match, TRBD1 (6 bases). Germline CDR1 reads SEHNR; CDR2 reads FQNEAQ (reference sequence). The CDR3 length is 12 residues.

V and J are TRBV18 and TRBJ1-5; D is undetermined. The CDR3 is made up of 12 amino acids. Germline V gives CDR1 KGHSH, CDR2 LQKENI. Trimming removed 4 bases from V and 5 bases from J, with 6 bases in between. The CDR3, as DNA: TGTGCCAGCTCACGAGGCGATCAGCCCCAGCATTTT. It specifies CASSRGDQPQHF.

The CDR3 reads CASTLIGSGRAYNEQFF. CDR3 nucleotide sequence: TGTGCCAGCACCCTGATAGGTAGCGGGAGGGCTTACAATGAGCAGTTCTTC. The genes are TRBV27 and TRBJ2-1; 11 positions match TRBD2. Germline CDR1 MNHEY, CDR2 SMNVEV (reference sequence). V trimming: 7 bases; J trimming: 4 bases; junction bases outside the gene matches: 12. The CDR3 runs 17 residues.

The chain is built from TRBV7-2 and TRBJ1-2; D is undetermined. Germline CDR1 is SGHTA and CDR2 is FQGNSA. The V end lost 5 bases, the J end lost 3 bases, and 10 bases lay between the germline ends. The CDR3 runs to 13 residues. For the CDR3, the DNA is TGTGCCAGCAGCCCCTTGGGCCACTATGGCTACACCTTC. It yields the protein CASSPLGHYGYTF.

V usage is TRBV6-1 and J usage is TRBJ2-7; TRBD2 matches at 7 bases. The trim removed 3 bases at V and 3 bases at J, leaving 5 bases unmatched. CDR1 and CDR2 from the germline V gene are MNHNS and SASEGT. CDR3 length equals 14 residues. The CDR3, as DNA: TGTGCCAGCAGTGAGGCTAGCGGCCTCTACGAGCAGTACTTC. It is translated as CASSEASGLYEQYF.

CDR3 amino acids: CASRIPSGGATYEQYF. CDR3 nucleotide sequence: TGTGCCAGCAGAATACCCTCAGGGGGCGCGACCTACGAGCAGTACTTC. The gene calls are TRBV28 and TRBJ2-7; 8 bases agree with TRBD1. Germline V lookup: CDR1 MDHEN, CDR2 SYDVKM. V dropped 6 bases and J dropped 2; count of bases not matched to a gene: 12. The CDR3 spans 16 residues.

The chain employs TRBV30 and TRBJ2-5; D may be TRBD1 (5 bases). Trimming cost V 4 bases and J 4 bases, with 13 bases left between them. The V gene's germline CDR1 is GTSNPN and CDR2 SVGIG (reference sequence). The length of the CDR3 is 13 residues. CDR3 sequence (DNA): TGTGCCTGGACCGTACGTGGGGCAGAGACCCAGTACTTC. Protein: CAWTVRGAETQYF.

The J gene is TRBJ2-1, the V gene TRBV11-3; TRBD1 matches at 10 bases. The germline CDR1 and CDR2 sequences are SGHNT and YENEEA. The CDR3 runs 13 residues. After removal of 6 bases from V and 9 bases from J, the junction contained 5 bases not matched to a gene. The CDR3 nucleotides are TGTGCCAGCAGAGGACAGGGGGGAAGTGAGCAGTTCTTC. Its translation is CASRGQGGSEQFF.

There are a few counts of this clone. The genes are TRBV7-6 and TRBJ1-2, with D perhaps matching TRBD1 (6 bases). This CDR3 spans 16 amino acids. Germline CDR1 SGHVS, CDR2 FNYEAQ. Trimming removed 5 bases at V and 0 bases at J, with 16 bases between. The CDR3, as DNA: TGTGCCAGCAGCCGGGACAAGATAGAAACTAACTATGGCTACACCTTC. Translation gives CASSRDKIETNYGYTF. Looking up the rest from reference TRBV7-6 and TRBJ1-2 gives the full variable domain: GAGVSQSPRYKVTKRGQDVALRCDPISGHVSLYWYRQALGQGPEFLTYFNYEAQQDKSGLPNDRFSAERPEGSISTLTIQRTEQRDSAMYRCASSRDKIETNYGYTFGSGTRLTVV.

The V gene is TRBV18, the J gene TRBJ2-7; 7 bases align to TRBD1. In germline, CDR1 is KGHSH, CDR2 LQKENI. CDR3 length: 14 residues. Germline trimming cut 6 bases from V and 5 bases from J; bases unmatched to any gene: 10. CDR3 in DNA: TGTGCCAGCTCCCTAGGGGGCTTAATCCACGAGCAGTACTTC. Translating gives CASSLGGLIHEQYF. The full variable domain, with the rest looked up from reference TRBV18 and TRBJ2-7, is NAGVMQNPRHLVRRRGQEARLRCSPMKGHSHVYWYRQLPEEGLKFMVYLQKENIIDESGMPKERFSAEFPKEGPSILRIQQVVRGDSAAYFCASSLGGLIHEQYFGPGTRLTVT.

V and J are TRBV9 and TRBJ1-2; no definite D call. V was cut by 0 bases and J by 0 bases, with 12 bases left in between. This CDR3 spans 16 amino acids. Germline lookup yields CDR1 SGDLS and CDR2 YYNGEE. The CDR3 nucleotides are TGTGCCAGCAGCGTAGGGAGGACGGGAGCTAACTATGGCTACACCTTC. Protein product: CASSVGRTGANYGYTF.

The V gene is TRBV4-2, the J gene TRBJ2-1; 9 nucleotides match TRBD2. CDR3 size: 20 residues. V lost 8 bases and J lost 0; bases outside the gene matches: 20. Germline CDR1 and CDR2: LGHNA and YNFKEQ. In DNA, the CDR3 is TGTGCCAGCCAAAAGTTGGCCAAGCGGGGGGCCGAGAGCTCCTACAATGAGCAGTTCTTC. This sequence encodes CASQKLAKRGAESSYNEQFF.

The J gene is TRBJ2-7, the V gene TRBV27; 8 nucleotides align to TRBD1. Germline V lookup: CDR1 MNHEY, CDR2 SMNVEV (reference sequence). The trim removed 7 bases at V and 1 base at J, leaving 6 bases unmatched. This CDR3 spans 14 amino acids. The CDR3 DNA reads TGTGCCAGCATGAAGACAGGGGAATCCTACGAGCAGTACTTC. Translation: CASMKTGESYEQYF.

The chain employs TRBV7-2 and TRBJ1-1; D unresolved. CDR1 SGHTA and CDR2 FQGNSA come from the germline V gene. This CDR3 region has 12 residues. Trimming pared 3 bases from V and 5 bases from J, leaving 7 bases between. The chain's CDR3 is CASSFSRTEAFF. The CDR3 nucleotides read TGTGCCAGCAGCTTTTCCCGTACTGAAGCTTTCTTT.

This clone was observed once. V is TRBV5-4 and J is TRBJ2-2, with 10 positions matching TRBD1. The CDR3 contains 18 residues. Germline V gives CDR1 SGHNT, CDR2 YYREEE (reference sequence). V gave up 3 bases and J gave up 2 bases; unmatched junction bases: 10. CDR3: CASSSRVGTGDNTGELFF. DNA for the CDR3: TGTGCCAGCAGCTCCCGGGTGGGGACAGGGGATAACACCGGGGAGCTGTTTTTT.

The genes are TRBV6-6 and TRBJ1-5; 7 positions agree with TRBD1. Germline lookup yields CDR1 MNHNY and CDR2 SVGAGI (reference sequence). There are 15 residues in the CDR3. Trimming cost V 9 bases and J 4 bases; bases outside gene matches: 12. CDR3 DNA sequence: TGTGCCAGGGAGGAGGAAGGGGGCAGTAATCAGCCCCAGCATTTT. Its protein is CAREEEGGSNQPQHF.

This rearrangement joins TRBV27 to TRBJ1-4, with TRBD1 as a possible D gene (6 bases). The CDR3 has 14 residues. CDR1 is MNHEY and CDR2 is SMNVEV in the germline V gene (reference sequence). Between the trimmed V and J ends, which lost 0 bases and 8 bases, there was a span of 10 bases. The CDR3 DNA reads as TGTGCCAGCAGTTTATCGAGAAGGGGGGAAAAACTGTTTTTT. It codes for CASSLSRRGEKLFF.

This chain joins TRBV28 and TRBJ2-7; TRBD2 matches at 12 bases. There are 20 residues in the CDR3. J was trimmed by 3 bases and V by 6 bases; bases with no gene match: 21. The germline V gene has CDR1 MDHEN and CDR2 SYDVKM. Written as DNA, the CDR3 is TGTGCCAGCAGCACTAACCTTCTAGCGGGAGGGCCGGAATCCATCTACGAGCAGTACTTC. Its translation: CASSTNLLAGGPESIYEQYF.

The chain links TRBV5-1 to TRBJ2-5; TRBD2 matches at 13 bases. V gave up 4 bases and J gave up 3 bases; unmatched junction bases: 6. This CDR3 contains 16 residues. CDR1 is SGHRS, CDR2 YFSETQ, per germline. DNA for the CDR3: TGCGCCAGCAGCCCCGGACTAGCGGGAGTCAAAGAGACCCAGTACTTC. Protein sequence: CASSPGLAGVKETQYF.

The chain employs TRBV27 and TRBJ2-3, with 15 bases matching TRBD2. This CDR3 is built from 21 residues. CDR1 is MNHEY, CDR2 SMNVEV, per germline (reference sequence). Unmatched junction bases numbered 19, after V lost 5 bases and J lost 4 bases. Written as DNA, the CDR3 is TGTGCCAGCAGTCCTCCGGGACACCTCTCTGGACTAGCGGGAGGGTCAGATACGCAGTATTTT. This codes for CASSPPGHLSGLAGGSDTQYF.

The genes are TRBV7-2 and TRBJ1-2, with D unclear. Trimming pared 5 bases from V and 0 bases from J, leaving 13 bases between. The CDR3 is 15 amino acids. Per germline, CDR1 SGHTA and CDR2 FQGNSA. Here the CDR3 DNA reads TGTGCCAGCAGCATAAACAGAATTGCTAACTATGGCTACACCTTC. Its protein product is CASSINRIANYGYTF.

As for this clone: At one end, the junction sequence differs from germline, possibly due to a read error. CDR3 residues: CASSAPGTGANF. In DNA, the CDR3 is TGTGCCAGCAGTGCTCCCGGGACAGGGGCGAACTTC. This chain joins TRBV28 and TRBJ2-7; 10 bases are shared with TRBD1. The CDR3 contains 12 residues. Germline CDR1 MDHEN, CDR2 SYDVKM.